The rows below give T cell receptor beta chains drawn from one sample of a study of cytomegalovirus exposure and HLA in healthy donors. The method was immunoSEQ multiplex PCR; TCRdb's version includes in-frame clones alone and lacks a portion of them. The sample shows 200,000 or so clones, around 84% of them seen only once. Input material: PBMCs. The receptor set was obtained from a man aged 18 to 30 in good health and CMV-seropositive. Each CDR3 is given with its conserved first and last residue. Each record gives: CDR3 DNA, CDR3 protein, V gene, clone size, D gene, J gene. D genes are given only for firm matches. Clone sizes are given selectively: once, few, many, or a class where the clone is expanded.

CDR3 DNA: TGTGCCAGCAGCGCAGCGGGAGGATTTCAAGAGACCCAGTACTTC
CDR3 protein: CASSAAGGFQETQYF
V gene: TRBV9
clone size: NA
D gene: TRBD2
J gene: TRBJ2-5

CDR3 DNA: TGTGCCAGCAGTTTTGAACTAGCGGGAGGGCGGGAGCAGTTCTTC
CDR3 protein: CASSFELAGGREQFF
V gene: TRBV28
clone size: NA
D gene: TRBD2
J gene: TRBJ2-1

CDR3 DNA: TGTGCCAGCAGTGCAGTCACAGTGAACACTGAAGCTTTCTTT
CDR3 protein: CASSAVTVNTEAFF
V gene: TRBV6-1
clone size: few
D gene: NA
J gene: TRBJ1-1

CDR3 DNA: TGTGCCAGCAGTCGGACAGGGGGCACCGGGGAGCTGTTTTTT
CDR3 protein: CASSRTGGTGELFF
V gene: TRBV6-6
clone size: NA
D gene: TRBD1
J gene: TRBJ2-2

CDR3 DNA: TGTGCCAGCAGTCGCTCCCGGGGACAGGGATCGCTAGCGGGGGTAGCCTACGAGCAGTACTTC
CDR3 protein: CASSRSRGQGSLAGVAYEQYF
V gene: TRBV27
clone size: NA
D gene: NA
J gene: TRBJ2-7

CDR3 DNA: TGTGCCAGCACTACAGGGAACTATGGCTACACCTTC
CDR3 protein: CASTTGNYGYTF
V gene: TRBV6-4
clone size: NA
D gene: NA
J gene: TRBJ1-2

CDR3 DNA: TGTGCCAGCAGTTTGAACAGGGGGAATCAGCCCCAGCATTTT
CDR3 protein: CASSLNRGNQPQHF
V gene: TRBV27
clone size: NA
D gene: TRBD1
J gene: TRBJ1-5

CDR3 DNA: TGTGCCAGCTCACGGGACAGGGCCTACGAGCAGTACTTC
CDR3 protein: CASSRDRAYEQYF
V gene: TRBV18
clone size: NA
D gene: TRBD1
J gene: TRBJ2-7

CDR3 DNA: TGTGCCAGCAGTGACACGGGCTTGACAGGCACAGATACGCAGTATTTT
CDR3 protein: CASSDTGLTGTDTQYF
V gene: TRBV6-4
clone size: NA
D gene: NA
J gene: TRBJ2-3

CDR3 DNA: TGTGCCAGCAGCCAGAACCGGGACACTTCCGAGCAGTACTTC
CDR3 protein: CASSQNRDTSEQYF
V gene: TRBV7-6
clone size: NA
D gene: NA
J gene: TRBJ2-7

CDR3 DNA: TGTGCCAGCAGCGTTGACAGAGACCATGGCTACACCTTC
CDR3 protein: CASSVDRDHGYTF
V gene: TRBV9
clone size: once
D gene: NA
J gene: TRBJ1-2

CDR3 DNA: TGTGCCAGCAGCTCAGAAGGCGGCGAGCAGTACTTC
CDR3 protein: CASSSEGGEQYF
V gene: TRBV7-6
clone size: NA
D gene: NA
J gene: TRBJ2-7

CDR3 DNA: TGCAGCGTTGTCCAACTCGAGCGGGAGGGCCGGAGGGAGCTGTTTTTT
CDR3 protein: CSVVQLEREGRRELFF
V gene: TRBV29-1
clone size: few
D gene: TRBD2
J gene: TRBJ2-2

CDR3 DNA: TGTGCCAGCAGCGAGTCTAGCGGGCACTCCTACGAGCAGTACTTC
CDR3 protein: CASSESSGHSYEQYF
V gene: TRBV9
clone size: once
D gene: TRBD2
J gene: TRBJ2-7

CDR3 DNA: TGTGCCAGCAGCGTAGAAGGACCAGGGACTGGAAACACCATATATTTT
CDR3 protein: CASSVEGPGTGNTIYF
V gene: TRBV9
clone size: NA
D gene: NA
J gene: TRBJ1-3

CDR3 DNA: TGCAGCGTCGACCTACTAGGGGGCTCCGGGGAGCAGTTCTTC
CDR3 protein: CSVDLLGGSGEQFF
V gene: TRBV29-1
clone size: once
D gene: TRBD1
J gene: TRBJ2-1

CDR3 DNA: TGTGCCAGCAGCTGGGGAGGTCCCTACGAGCAGTACTTC
CDR3 protein: CASSWGGPYEQYF
V gene: TRBV5-6
clone size: NA
D gene: NA
J gene: TRBJ2-7

CDR3 DNA: TGTGCCAGCAGGGCGGTACTAGCGGGAGCCGAGCAGTACTTC
CDR3 protein: CASRAVLAGAEQYF
V gene: TRBV2
clone size: NA
D gene: TRBD2
J gene: TRBJ2-7

CDR3 DNA: TGTGCCAGCAGCTTTAGCCTTAATGAGCAGTTCTTC
CDR3 protein: CASSFSLNEQFF
V gene: TRBV5-5
clone size: NA
D gene: NA
J gene: TRBJ2-1

CDR3 DNA: TGTGCCAGCAGCCAACTCGGGACAGGACCCGGGGAGCTGTTTTTT
CDR3 protein: CASSQLGTGPGELFF
V gene: TRBV14
clone size: NA
D gene: TRBD1
J gene: TRBJ2-2

CDR3 DNA: TGTGCCAGCAGCTTGCCGAGCGGCGGCCCTCTTTACTTC
CDR3 protein: CASSLPSGGPLYF
V gene: TRBV5-6
clone size: NA
D gene: NA
J gene: TRBJ2-5

CDR3 DNA: TGTGCCAGCAACCCCTCTGGCAGGGGCTACGAGCAGTACTTC
CDR3 protein: CASNPSGRGYEQYF
V gene: TRBV9
clone size: NA
D gene: NA
J gene: TRBJ2-7

CDR3 DNA: TGCGCCAGCAGCCAAGATTTATCCAGGGGAGTTCGGCAGCCCCAGCATTTT
CDR3 protein: CASSQDLSRGVRQPQHF
V gene: TRBV4-1
clone size: NA
D gene: NA
J gene: TRBJ1-5

CDR3 DNA: TGTGCCAGTAGGGGGGGGCCTCTTAACTATGGCTACACCTTC
CDR3 protein: CASRGGPLNYGYTF
V gene: TRBV19
clone size: NA
D gene: NA
J gene: TRBJ1-2

CDR3 DNA: TGTGCCAGTAGGTCCAGCGGGAGGGCCCACGAGCAGTACTTC
CDR3 protein: CASRSSGRAHEQYF
V gene: TRBV19
clone size: NA
D gene: TRBD2
J gene: TRBJ2-7

CDR3 DNA: TGTGCCAGCAGCTTAGTCAGCAGGGGGTACGAGCAGTACTTC
CDR3 protein: CASSLVSRGYEQYF
V gene: TRBV7-2
clone size: NA
D gene: TRBD1
J gene: TRBJ2-7

CDR3 DNA: TGTGCCAGCAGCCCGGGACTAGCGGAAGCCGCCGGAAGAGAGACCCAGTACTTC
CDR3 protein: CASSPGLAEAAGRETQYF
V gene: TRBV11-3
clone size: NA
D gene: TRBD2
J gene: TRBJ2-5

CDR3 DNA: TGTGCCAGCAGCTGGGGGACAGGGGCGAGTGAAAAACTGTTTTTT
CDR3 protein: CASSWGTGASEKLFF
V gene: TRBV5-6
clone size: once
D gene: TRBD1
J gene: TRBJ1-4

CDR3 DNA: TGCGACCCAGTTCCCGGACTAGCCCCCACAGATACGCAGTATTTT
CDR3 protein: CDPVPGLAPTDTQYF
V gene: TRBV28
clone size: NA
D gene: TRBD2
J gene: TRBJ2-3

CDR3 DNA: TGTGCCAGCAGTCAATCCGGTCTAGCGGGGGAAGGCGGGGAGCTGTTTTTT
CDR3 protein: CASSQSGLAGEGGELFF
V gene: TRBV28
clone size: NA
D gene: TRBD2
J gene: TRBJ2-2

CDR3 DNA: TGTGCCAGCAGCGCCGGACAGTATGGCTACACCTTC
CDR3 protein: CASSAGQYGYTF
V gene: TRBV2
clone size: NA
D gene: NA
J gene: TRBJ1-2

CDR3 DNA: TGTGCCAGCAGCCAGGGGGTTCAGCCCCAGCATTTT
CDR3 protein: CASSQGVQPQHF
V gene: TRBV6-5
clone size: once
D gene: TRBD1
J gene: TRBJ1-5

CDR3 DNA: TGTGCCAGCAGTGACAGGGTAGCAGATACGCAGTATTTT
CDR3 protein: CASSDRVADTQYF
V gene: TRBV6-1
clone size: NA
D gene: NA
J gene: TRBJ2-3

CDR3 DNA: TGTGCCACCAGCAGAAAACAGGCCTCTGGAAACACCATATATTTT
CDR3 protein: CATSRKQASGNTIYF
V gene: TRBV15
clone size: NA
D gene: NA
J gene: TRBJ1-3

CDR3 DNA: TGTGCCAGCAGTTTATCACTAGCGGGAGGGCCGAACACCGGGGAGCTGTTTTTT
CDR3 protein: CASSLSLAGGPNTGELFF
V gene: TRBV27
clone size: NA
D gene: TRBD2
J gene: TRBJ2-2